These 23 T cell receptor beta chains came from one sample sequenced in a study of T cells in Graves' hyperthyroidism and ophthalmopathy. RNA transcripts served as the template for amplifying TCR beta CDR3 regions. TCR CDR3 underwent first-round RT-PCR with the HTBI primer set. In TCRdb, the multiplex PCR reads were re-called with MiXCR into one record per CDR3 protein. The data contain nearly 750,000 distinct CDR3 sequences, 30% to 40% of them singletons. Sequencing was done on a sample of blood. All receptors derive from a woman aged 35 to 49 with Graves' hyperthyroidism.

This clonotype was detected a few times. The rearrangement joins TRBV4-1 to TRBJ1-5; D remains ambiguous. With 0 bases removed from V and 3 bases from J, the gap between germline ends came to 12 bases. In germline, CDR1 is MGHRA, CDR2 YSYEKL. The CDR3 loop spans 16 amino acids. CDR3 DNA sequence: TGCGCCAGCAGCCAAGACTGGAGGGCTACCAATCAGCCCCAGCATTTT. Translating gives CASSQDWRATNQPQHF.

In this sample, this clonotype turned up a few times. The chain has TRBV6-5 and TRBJ1-1; D remains ambiguous. Looked up from germline, CDR1 is MNHEY and CDR2 is SVGAGI. This CDR3 has 12 residues. Trimming took off 10 bases at V and 2 bases at J, with 11 bases between the two ends. This chain's CDR3 is CATTRDNTEAFF. CDR3 DNA: TGTGCCACCACCCGAGACAACACTGAAGCTTTCTTT.

Concerning this clonotype: Being one base from a much bigger clone, this may be a read error. In DNA, the CDR3 is TGTGCCAGCAGTTCCTTCGGCTTCTCAGGGGGCCACGAGCAGTGCTTC. It is translated as CASSSFGFSGGHEQCF. The rearrangement joins TRBV12-3 or TRBV12-4 to TRBJ2-7, with 8 positions matching TRBD1. CDR3 size: 16 residues.

In this sample, this clonotype turned up a few times. This chain connects TRBV4-2 to TRBJ2-5; 8 bases match TRBD2. The CDR3 spans 14 residues. V was pared by 2 bases and J by 7 bases, with 6 bases of the junction left unmatched. The germline gives CDR1 LGHNA, CDR2 YNFKEQ. The chain's CDR3 is CASSQRGGYGTQYF. CDR3 nucleotide sequence: TGTGCCAGCAGCCAACGGGGGGGGTACGGGACCCAGTACTTC.

The CDR3 DNA is TGTGCCAACAGACGGGGGGCGCTAGTGAACACTGAAGCTTTCTTT. This translates into CANRRGALVNTEAFF. This rearrangement joins TRBV7-2 to TRBJ1-1; D perhaps matches TRBD1 (6 bases). Germline CDR1 SGHTA, CDR2 FQGNSA. The CDR3 contains 15 residues. The V end was cut by 10 bases, the J end by 0 bases, with 18 bases between.

The V and J genes are TRBV10-1 and TRBJ1-6, with a possible D match to TRBD1 (5 bases). This CDR3 contains 14 residues. Germline V gene sequence: CDR1 WNHNN, CDR2 SYGVQD (reference sequence). Deletions cut 7 bases from V and 6 bases from J, with 13 bases between. CDR3 region: CASTTTVFNSPLHF. CDR3 sequence (DNA): TGCGCCAGCACCACGACAGTTTTTAATTCACCCCTCCACTTT.

This chain uses TRBV20-1 with TRBJ1-5; no reliable D call. Germline lookup yields CDR1 DFQATT and CDR2 SNEGSKA (reference sequence). Trimming took 3 bases from V and 7 from J, leaving 13 bases between them. The CDR3 extends over 13 amino acids. The CDR3, as DNA: TGCAGTGCTAGGGAAGTGTTCGGGCAGCCCCAGCATTTT. Translating it yields CSAREVFGQPQHF.

Concerning this clonotype: The junction differs from germline at one of its ends, possibly a read error. The CDR3 DNA sequence: TGTGCCAGCAGTTTCGGGTCTGCTGAAGCTTTCTTT. It is translated as CASSFGSAEAFF. The rearrangement uses TRBV10-3 and TRBJ1-1; D remains ambiguous. The CDR3 is 12 residues long. Germline assignment: CDR1 ENHRY and CDR2 SYGVKD.

This clonotype has at least ten counts. V usage is TRBV10-3 and J usage is TRBJ1-2, with TRBD1 identical over 9 bases. Germline V lookup: CDR1 ENHRY, CDR2 SYGVKD. The CDR3 length is 14 residues. Trimming took 8 bases from V and 1 from J; bases not matched to a gene: 5. The CDR3 sequence: CAIWDRDFNYGYTF. The DNA for the CDR3 is TGTGCCATCTGGGACAGGGACTTTAACTATGGCTACACCTTC.

This clonotype was seen more than once but under ten times. V and J are TRBV9 and TRBJ2-7; 7 bases are shared with TRBD1. Germline V gene data show CDR1 as SGDLS and CDR2 as YYNGEE. The junction had 9 bases not matched to a gene; V was cut back by 3 bases and J by 6 bases. This CDR3 is built from 14 residues. The CDR3 sequence is CASSEGAGVREQYF. CDR3 in DNA: TGTGCCAGCAGCGAGGGGGCAGGGGTGCGCGAGCAGTACTTC.

This clonotype occurred many times. The V call is TRBV20-1, the J call TRBJ1-2; D possibly corresponds to TRBD1 (6 bases). Deletions cut 3 bases from V and 8 bases from J, with 10 bases between. CDR1 DFQATT and CDR2 SNEGSKA come from the germline V gene (reference sequence). This CDR3 has 11 amino acids. The CDR3 loop is CSASQGLGYTF. DNA for the CDR3: TGCAGTGCTAGTCAGGGGTTGGGCTACACCTTC.

To note about this clonotype: One junction end disagrees with the germline gene, perhaps due to a read error. The chain joins TRBV23-1 to TRBJ2-2, with D perhaps matching TRBD2 (6 bases). TRBV23-1 is flagged as an ORF with uncertain function. CDR3 length equals 16 residues. For the CDR3, the DNA is TGTGCCAGCAGTACCCGGGACGGGGGTAACACCGGGGAGCTGTTTTTT. This translates into CASSTRDGGNTGELFF.

There are many counts of this clonotype. The chain uses TRBV10-3 and TRBJ1-2, with D tentatively TRBD1 (5 bases). CDR1 is ENHRY and CDR2 is SYGVKD in the germline V gene. Deletions cut 7 bases from V and 4 bases from J, with 16 bases between. The CDR3 spans 14 residues. CDR3 nucleotides: TGTGCCATCAAGGACACCGGACTAAGCTATGGCTACACCTTC. Its translation: CAIKDTGLSYGYTF.

The chain uses TRBV12-3 or TRBV12-4 and TRBJ1-5, with D perhaps TRBD1 (5 bases). V lost 3 bases, J lost 6 bases, and 12 bases lay in between. CDR3 length: 14 amino acids. The CDR3: CASSLWGESQPQHF. The CDR3 DNA is TGTGCCAGCAGTTTGTGGGGGGAGAGTCAGCCCCAGCATTTT.

This clonotype came up a few times. The chain is built from TRBV7-9 and TRBJ1-1; a possible D gene is TRBD1 (6 bases). With 5 bases removed from V and 1 base from J, the gap between germline ends came to 20 bases. The CDR3 runs to 17 residues. CDR1 is SEHNR and CDR2 is FQNEAQ in the germline V gene (reference sequence). The CDR3 spells CASSPGSRGGRNTEAFF. In DNA form, the CDR3 reads TGTGCCAGCAGCCCCGGATCCAGGGGAGGCAGGAACACTGAAGCTTTCTTT. Supplemented by reference TRBV7-9 and TRBJ1-1, the full variable domain reads DTGVSQNPRHKITKRGQNVTFRCDPISEHNRLYWYRQTLGQGPEFLTYFQNEAQLEKSRLLSDRFSAERPKGSFSTLEIQRTEQGDSAMYLCASSPGSRGGRNTEAFFGQGTRLTVV.

The chain combines TRBV7-4 with TRBJ1-2; no firm D call. Germline CDR1 is SGHVT and CDR2 is SQSDAQ. V was clipped by 3 bases and J by 2 bases, with 19 bases between them. CDR3 size: 17 residues. CDR3 loop: CASSLPLDPTLNYGYTF. The CDR3 DNA reads as TGTGCCAGCAGCTTGCCCCTAGACCCGACCCTAAACTATGGCTACACCTTC.

The chain is built from TRBV7-9 and TRBJ1-5; tentatively, D is TRBD1 (6 bases). Trimming removed 3 bases from V and 3 bases from J, with 12 bases in between. Germline loops: CDR1 SEHNR, CDR2 FQNEAQ (reference sequence). This CDR3 region has 15 residues. In DNA, the CDR3 is TGTGCCAGCAGCTTTGGGGGCGTGTCCAATCAGCCCCAGCATTTT. This translates into CASSFGGVSNQPQHF. Combining the CDR3 with reference TRBV7-9 and TRBJ1-5 gives the whole variable domain DTGVSQNPRHKITKRGQNVTFRCDPISEHNRLYWYRQTLGQGPEFLTYFQNEAQLEKSRLLSDRFSAERPKGSFSTLEIQRTEQGDSAMYLCASSFGGVSNQPQHFGDGTRLSIL.

This chain joins TRBV20-1 and TRBJ2-5, with 11 bases matching TRBD2. This CDR3 is built from 17 residues. The ends lost 4 bases at V and 5 bases at J; junction bases unmatched: 15. The germline CDR1 and CDR2 sequences are DFQATT and SNEGSKA (reference sequence). The CDR3 DNA follows: TGCAGTGCTATGGGGCTAGCGGGGGGCCAGGTCCAGGAGACCCAGTACTTC. Residues: CSAMGLAGGQVQETQYF.

Points on this clonotype: A much larger clone differs by one base, so this may be a read error. The rearrangement uses TRBV29-1 and TRBJ2-7; the match to TRBD1 covers 8 bases. Trimming cost V 4 bases and J 9 bases; bases outside gene matches: 11. Per the germline V gene, CDR1 is SQVTM and CDR2 is ANQGSEA. The CDR3 sequence is 13 residues long. Here the CDR3 DNA reads TGCAGCGTTGCGCTGACAGGGGAGGCCGTGCAGTACTTC. This gives the protein CSVALTGEAVQYF.

There are many counts of this clonotype. This chain connects TRBV10-3 to TRBJ2-5; TRBD2 matches at 11 bases. The CDR3 is 12 residues long. Germline lookup yields CDR1 ENHRY and CDR2 SYGVKD. V lost 10 bases, J lost 5 bases, and 3 bases stayed unmatched. The CDR3 DNA reads as TGTGCCACCCGGACTAGCGGGGAGACCCAGTACTTC. This codes for CATRTSGETQYF.

This chain joins TRBV10-3 and TRBJ2-7; 10 nucleotides line up with TRBD1. There are 18 residues in the CDR3. CDR1 is ENHRY and CDR2 is SYGVKD in the germline V gene. V lost 7 bases and J lost 2; bases outside the gene matches: 17. CDR3 residues: CAITPLGGTGANPYEQYF. The CDR3 DNA reads TGTGCCATCACCCCGTTGGGAGGGACAGGGGCCAACCCCTACGAGCAGTACTTC.

As concerns this clonotype: This may come from a read error, since a much larger clone is one base off. This chain links TRBV7-2 with TRBJ2-7; 13 positions agree with TRBD2. CDR1 is SGHTA, CDR2 FQGNSA, per germline. The CDR3 consists of 15 residues. Written as DNA, the CDR3 is TGTGCCAGCAGCCGAACTAGCGGGGGGGCCTACGATCAGTACTTC. Its translation is CASSRTSGGAYDQYF.

This clonotype was counted ten times or more. The chain employs TRBV20-1 and TRBJ2-5; D is perhaps TRBD2 (5 bases). Per germline, CDR1 DFQATT and CDR2 SNEGSKA (reference sequence). This CDR3 has 15 residues. The V gene lost 3 bases and the J gene lost 5 bases, with 19 bases spanning the gap. CDR3 nucleotide sequence: TGCAGTGCTAGCGGTCGGACTCACAAGGCGGAGACCCAGTACTTC. It specifies CSASGRTHKAETQYF.